One TCR beta chain is described in this entry. Germline values: CDR1 SGHDT, CDR2 YYEEEE. The V segment lost 3 bases and the J segment 10 bases; nucleotides outside the gene matches: 8. The CDR3 totals 14 residues. This entry is derived from a study of T cell changes during pregnancy in multiple sclerosis. Profiled with immunoSEQ multiplex PCR; TCRdb holds only in-frame clones, not every one. The sample includes tens of thousands of clones, around 92% of them seen just once. The chain joins TRBV5-6 to TRBJ2-5; the match to TRBD1 covers 11 bases. The sequenced sample was CD4+ T cells from peripheral blood mononuclear cells, obtained in the third trimester of pregnancy. The origin of this receptor is a female donor with multiple sclerosis, enrolled in a pregnancy study. The CDR3 nucleotides are TGTGCCAGCAGCTCCGGGACAGGGGGGTTACGCCAGTACTTC. This translates into CASSSGTGGLRQYF.